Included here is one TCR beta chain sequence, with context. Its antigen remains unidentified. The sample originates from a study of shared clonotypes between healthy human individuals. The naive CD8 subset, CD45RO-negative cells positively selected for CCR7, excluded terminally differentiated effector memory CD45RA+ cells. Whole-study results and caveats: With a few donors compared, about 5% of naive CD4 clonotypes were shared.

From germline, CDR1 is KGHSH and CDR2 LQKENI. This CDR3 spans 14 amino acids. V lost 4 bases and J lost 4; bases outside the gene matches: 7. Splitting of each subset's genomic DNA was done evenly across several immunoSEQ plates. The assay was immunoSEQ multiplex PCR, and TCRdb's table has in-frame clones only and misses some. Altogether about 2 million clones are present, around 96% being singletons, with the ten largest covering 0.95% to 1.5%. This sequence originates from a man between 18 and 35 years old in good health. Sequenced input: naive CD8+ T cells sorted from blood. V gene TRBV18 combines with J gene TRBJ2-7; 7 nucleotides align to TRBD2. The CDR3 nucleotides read TGTGCCAGCTCACTAACGGGAGGCTCGTACGAGCAGTACTTC. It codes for CASSLTGGSYEQYF.